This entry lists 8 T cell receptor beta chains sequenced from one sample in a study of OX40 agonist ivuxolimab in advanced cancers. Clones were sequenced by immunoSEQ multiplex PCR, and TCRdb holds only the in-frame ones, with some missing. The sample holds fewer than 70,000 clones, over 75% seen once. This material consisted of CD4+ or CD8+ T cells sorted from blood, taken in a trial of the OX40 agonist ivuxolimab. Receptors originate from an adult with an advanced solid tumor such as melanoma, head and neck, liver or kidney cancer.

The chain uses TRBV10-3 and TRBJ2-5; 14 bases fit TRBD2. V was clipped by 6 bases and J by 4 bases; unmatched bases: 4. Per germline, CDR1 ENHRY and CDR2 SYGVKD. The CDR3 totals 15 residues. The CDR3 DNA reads TGTGCCATCAGGAAGACTAGCGGGGGGGGAGAGACCCAGTACTTC. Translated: CAIRKTSGGGETQYF.

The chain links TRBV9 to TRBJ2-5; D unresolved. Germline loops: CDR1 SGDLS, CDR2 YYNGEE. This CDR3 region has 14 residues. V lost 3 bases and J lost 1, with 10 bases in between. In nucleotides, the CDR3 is TGTGCCAGCAGCGCCGCGACGGCCCAAGAGACCCAGTACTTC. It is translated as CASSAATAQETQYF.

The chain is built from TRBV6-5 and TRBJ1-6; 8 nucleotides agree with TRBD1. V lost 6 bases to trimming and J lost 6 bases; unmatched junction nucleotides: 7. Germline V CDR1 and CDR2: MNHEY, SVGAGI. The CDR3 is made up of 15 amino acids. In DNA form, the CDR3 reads TGTGCCAGCAGCCTAGGGACAGGCCTTAATTCACCCCTCCACTTT. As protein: CASSLGTGLNSPLHF.

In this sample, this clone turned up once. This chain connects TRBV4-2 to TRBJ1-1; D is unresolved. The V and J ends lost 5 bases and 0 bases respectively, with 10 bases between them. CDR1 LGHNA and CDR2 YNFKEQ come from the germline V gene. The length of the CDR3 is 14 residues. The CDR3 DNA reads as TGTGCCAGCAGCACCCGCAGAGTGAACACTGAAGCTTTCTTT. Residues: CASSTRRVNTEAFF.

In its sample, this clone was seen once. CDR3 DNA sequence: TGTGCCAGCAGTTTTTCGTCCGCCGGAGATGAGCAGTTCTTC. Its translation: CASSFSSAGDEQFF. The chain is built from TRBV28 and TRBJ2-1; no firm D call. Germline assignment: CDR1 MDHEN and CDR2 SYDVKM. Trimming cost V 3 bases and J 8 bases, with 14 bases left between them. The CDR3 runs 14 residues.

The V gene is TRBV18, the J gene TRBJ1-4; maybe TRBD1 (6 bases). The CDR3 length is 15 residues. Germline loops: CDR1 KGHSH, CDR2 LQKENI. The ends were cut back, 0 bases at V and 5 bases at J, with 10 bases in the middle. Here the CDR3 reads CASSPPDGQNEKLFF. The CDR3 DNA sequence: TGTGCCAGCTCACCACCGGATGGACAGAATGAAAAACTGTTTTTT.

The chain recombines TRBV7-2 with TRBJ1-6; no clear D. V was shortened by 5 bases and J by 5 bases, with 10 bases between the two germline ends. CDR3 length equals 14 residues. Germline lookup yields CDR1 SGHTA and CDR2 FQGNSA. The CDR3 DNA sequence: TGTGCCAGCAGCCAGACCCGTAATAATTCACCCCTCCACTTT. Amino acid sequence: CASSQTRNNSPLHF.

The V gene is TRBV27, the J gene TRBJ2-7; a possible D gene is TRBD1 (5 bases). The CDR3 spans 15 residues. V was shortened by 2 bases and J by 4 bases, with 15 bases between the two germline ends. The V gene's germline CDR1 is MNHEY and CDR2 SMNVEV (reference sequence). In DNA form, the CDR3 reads TGTGCCAGCAGTTTACGGTCAGGGTTTTGGTACGAGCAGTACTTC. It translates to CASSLRSGFWYEQYF.